Listed below are T cell receptor beta chains from one sample, sequenced in a study of blood T cell repertoires in COVID-19. Using immunoSEQ multiplex PCR, the repertoire was profiled, and TCRdb retains in-frame clones only, with some absent. The sample shows about 420,000 clones, around nine tenths of them seen only once. The sample consisted of peripheral blood. These receptors were taken from a young man with COVID-19, enrolled during active disease. Each CDR3 is given with its conserved first and last residue. Each record gives: clone size, V gene, D gene, J gene, CDR3 protein, CDR3 DNA. D genes are given only for firm matches. Not every row has a clone size; where given, it reads once, few, many or a size class.

clone_size: NA
v_call: TRBV2
d_call: TRBD2
j_call: TRBJ2-2
cdr3_aa: CASKAGETDTGELFF
cdr3_nt: TGTGCCAGCAAGGCGGGAGAAACCGACACCGGGGAGCTGTTTTTT

clone_size: few
v_call: TRBV5-1
d_call: TRBD2
j_call: TRBJ2-7
cdr3_aa: CASSSPGLAEYEQYF
cdr3_nt: TGCGCCAGCAGCTCCCCGGGACTAGCGGAGTACGAGCAGTACTTC

clone_size: NA
v_call: TRBV2
d_call: TRBD1
j_call: TRBJ2-5
cdr3_aa: CASRGQDAKTQYF
cdr3_nt: TGTGCCAGCAGGGGACAGGACGCGAAGACCCAGTACTTC

clone_size: NA
v_call: TRBV5-6
d_call: NA
j_call: TRBJ1-1
cdr3_aa: CASSFTGMNTEAFF
cdr3_nt: TGTGCCAGCAGCTTTACAGGCATGAACACTGAAGCTTTCTTT

clone_size: NA
v_call: TRBV11-3
d_call: NA
j_call: TRBJ2-5
cdr3_aa: CASSARETQYF
cdr3_nt: TGTGCCAGCAGTGCCAGGGAGACCCAGTACTTC

clone_size: NA
v_call: TRBV19
d_call: NA
j_call: TRBJ1-5
cdr3_aa: CASSPRLDGDSNQPQHF
cdr3_nt: TGTGCCAGTAGTCCCCGACTTGACGGGGATTCCAATCAGCCCCAGCATTTT

clone_size: NA
v_call: TRBV9
d_call: NA
j_call: TRBJ2-1
cdr3_aa: CASSARSTGSSYNEQFF
cdr3_nt: TGTGCCAGCAGCGCCCGCAGCACGGGGAGCTCCTACAATGAGCAGTTCTTC

clone_size: NA
v_call: TRBV6-5
d_call: NA
j_call: TRBJ2-7
cdr3_aa: CASSNSGEQYF
cdr3_nt: TGTGCCAGCAGCAACAGTGGCGAGCAGTACTTC

clone_size: NA
v_call: TRBV7-8
d_call: NA
j_call: TRBJ2-1
cdr3_aa: CASSPDRTDVNEQFF
cdr3_nt: TGTGCCAGCAGTCCCGACAGGACCGACGTCAATGAGCAGTTCTTC

clone_size: once
v_call: TRBV18
d_call: TRBD1
j_call: TRBJ1-1
cdr3_aa: CASSPGQGEGNTEAFF
cdr3_nt: TGTGCCAGCTCACCGGGACAGGGGGAGGGGAACACTGAAGCTTTCTTT

clone_size: NA
v_call: TRBV2
d_call: TRBD1
j_call: TRBJ2-7
cdr3_aa: CASRRQGLSYEQYF
cdr3_nt: TGTGCCAGCAGAAGACAGGGATTGTCCTACGAGCAGTACTTC

clone_size: once
v_call: TRBV27
d_call: NA
j_call: TRBJ1-2
cdr3_aa: CASSLSNRYYGYTF
cdr3_nt: TGTGCCAGCAGTTTATCGAACAGATACTATGGCTACACCTTC

clone_size: few
v_call: TRBV24-1
d_call: NA
j_call: TRBJ1-2
cdr3_aa: CATSDPGPTGDGYTF
cdr3_nt: TGTGCCACCAGTGACCCCGGGCCGACAGGTGATGGCTACACCTTC

clone_size: NA
v_call: TRBV6-6
d_call: NA
j_call: TRBJ1-2
cdr3_aa: CASSNPGQEGYTF
cdr3_nt: TGTGCCAGCAGTAACCCGGGACAAGAGGGCTACACCTTC

clone_size: once
v_call: TRBV27
d_call: TRBD2
j_call: TRBJ2-7
cdr3_aa: CASSPRGGDLYEQYF
cdr3_nt: TGTGCCAGCAGTCCAAGGGGAGGGGATCTTTACGAGCAGTACTTC

clone_size: once
v_call: TRBV5-1
d_call: TRBD1
j_call: TRBJ2-7
cdr3_aa: CASSGGQLSEQYF
cdr3_nt: TGCGCCAGCAGCGGGGGACAGCTCTCCGAGCAGTACTTC

clone_size: NA
v_call: TRBV6-5
d_call: NA
j_call: TRBJ2-2
cdr3_aa: CASSYFSQANTGELFF
cdr3_nt: TGTGCCAGCAGTTACTTTAGTCAGGCGAACACCGGGGAGCTGTTTTTT

clone_size: NA
v_call: TRBV5-4
d_call: NA
j_call: TRBJ2-7
cdr3_aa: CASSGVAASLESHEQYF
cdr3_nt: TGTGCCAGCAGCGGGGTGGCGGCTAGCCTTGAGTCCCACGAGCAGTACTTC

clone_size: NA
v_call: TRBV3-1/TRBV3-2
d_call: NA
j_call: TRBJ2-1
cdr3_aa: CASSPGRGLVTYNEQFF
cdr3_nt: TGTGCCAGCAGCCCGGGCCGCGGGTTAGTTACCTACAATGAGCAGTTCTTC

clone_size: NA
v_call: TRBV5-1
d_call: NA
j_call: TRBJ2-3
cdr3_aa: CASSLKGPTDTQYF
cdr3_nt: TGCGCCAGCAGCTTGAAGGGGCCGACAGATACGCAGTATTTT

clone_size: NA
v_call: TRBV2
d_call: NA
j_call: TRBJ1-2
cdr3_aa: CASSLGTRRGYTF
cdr3_nt: TGTGCCAGCAGTCTTGGGACAAGGCGAGGCTACACCTTC

clone_size: NA
v_call: TRBV7-9
d_call: NA
j_call: TRBJ2-3
cdr3_aa: CASSLDRADTQYF
cdr3_nt: TGTGCCAGCAGCTTAGATCGGGCAGATACGCAGTATTTT

clone_size: NA
v_call: TRBV7-8
d_call: TRBD1
j_call: TRBJ2-1
cdr3_aa: CASSRDRVNEQFF
cdr3_nt: TGTGCCAGCAGTCGAGACAGGGTCAATGAGCAGTTCTTC

clone_size: NA
v_call: TRBV2
d_call: NA
j_call: TRBJ1-2
cdr3_aa: CASSERQAFGYTF
cdr3_nt: TGTGCCAGCAGTGAAAGGCAGGCTTTCGGCTACACCTTC

clone_size: once
v_call: TRBV18
d_call: NA
j_call: TRBJ2-1
cdr3_aa: CASSPPSGEQFF
cdr3_nt: TGTGCCAGCTCACCACCATCAGGAGAGCAGTTCTTC

clone_size: NA
v_call: TRBV7-8
d_call: NA
j_call: TRBJ2-5
cdr3_aa: CASSSLTVEETQYF
cdr3_nt: TGTGCCAGCAGCTCGCTGACAGTTGAAGAGACCCAGTACTTC

clone_size: NA
v_call: TRBV9
d_call: TRBD2
j_call: TRBJ2-1
cdr3_aa: CASSHPLGLAGDYNEQFF
cdr3_nt: TGTGCCAGCAGCCACCCCTTGGGGCTAGCGGGAGACTACAATGAGCAGTTCTTC

clone_size: few
v_call: TRBV19
d_call: TRBD2
j_call: TRBJ2-7
cdr3_aa: CASANSGSSYEQYF
cdr3_nt: TGTGCCAGCGCAAATAGCGGGAGTTCCTACGAGCAGTACTTC

clone_size: NA
v_call: TRBV27
d_call: TRBD1
j_call: TRBJ2-2
cdr3_aa: CASRGQGNTGELFF
cdr3_nt: TGTGCCAGCAGGGGACAGGGGAACACCGGGGAGCTGTTTTTT

clone_size: NA
v_call: TRBV30
d_call: NA
j_call: TRBJ1-1
cdr3_aa: CAWSEEANTEAFF
cdr3_nt: TGTGCCTGGAGTGAAGAGGCGAACACTGAAGCTTTCTTT

clone_size: NA
v_call: TRBV5-6
d_call: NA
j_call: TRBJ1-5
cdr3_aa: CASSLGQTNQPQHF
cdr3_nt: TGTGCCAGCAGCCTCGGACAGACCAATCAGCCCCAGCATTTT

clone_size: NA
v_call: TRBV7-9
d_call: TRBD1
j_call: TRBJ2-7
cdr3_aa: CASSSGTDRSSYEQYF
cdr3_nt: TGTGCCAGCAGCTCTGGGACAGATCGATCCTCCTACGAGCAGTACTTC

clone_size: NA
v_call: TRBV27
d_call: NA
j_call: TRBJ1-1
cdr3_aa: CASSWDSKNTEAFF
cdr3_nt: TGTGCCAGCAGTTGGGACTCCAAGAACACTGAAGCTTTCTTT

clone_size: few
v_call: TRBV21-1
d_call: NA
j_call: TRBJ1-1
cdr3_aa: CASRQGSTEAFF
cdr3_nt: TGTGCCAGCCGACAGGGATCCACTGAAGCTTTCTTT

clone_size: NA
v_call: TRBV6-1
d_call: NA
j_call: TRBJ1-2
cdr3_aa: CASSEAIGVEGYTF
cdr3_nt: TGTGCCAGCAGTGAAGCTATAGGGGTGGAAGGCTACACCTTC

clone_size: NA
v_call: TRBV11-3
d_call: TRBD2
j_call: TRBJ2-5
cdr3_aa: CASSFGLAGGQTQYF
cdr3_nt: TGTGCCAGCAGCTTTGGTCTAGCGGGAGGCCAGACCCAGTACTTC

clone_size: NA
v_call: TRBV7-9
d_call: TRBD2
j_call: TRBJ2-1
cdr3_aa: CASSTRTSGGLRSYNEQFF
cdr3_nt: TGTGCCAGCAGCACTCGGACTAGCGGGGGTCTTCGCTCCTACAATGAGCAGTTCTTC

clone_size: once
v_call: TRBV27
d_call: NA
j_call: TRBJ1-6
cdr3_aa: CASSLGGVIGSPLHF
cdr3_nt: TGTGCCAGCAGTTTAGGAGGGGTTATAGGTTCACCCCTCCACTTT

clone_size: NA
v_call: TRBV30
d_call: TRBD2
j_call: TRBJ2-1
cdr3_aa: CAWRRPSGIGEQFF
cdr3_nt: TGTGCCTGGAGAAGACCTAGCGGGATCGGCGAGCAGTTCTTC

clone_size: once
v_call: TRBV5-4
d_call: NA
j_call: TRBJ1-1
cdr3_aa: CASSLRDTNTEAFF
cdr3_nt: TGTGCCAGCAGCCTCCGGGACACCAACACTGAAGCTTTCTTT

clone_size: NA
v_call: TRBV19
d_call: NA
j_call: TRBJ1-5
cdr3_aa: CASSRAATNMPQHF
cdr3_nt: TGTGCCAGTAGTAGGGCAGCTACCAATATGCCCCAGCATTTT

clone_size: NA
v_call: TRBV19
d_call: NA
j_call: TRBJ2-2
cdr3_aa: CASSMQGSNTGELFF
cdr3_nt: TGTGCCAGTAGTATGCAGGGTTCGAACACCGGGGAGCTGTTTTTT

clone_size: NA
v_call: TRBV3-1/TRBV3-2
d_call: NA
j_call: TRBJ1-1
cdr3_aa: CASRAGAVNTEAFF
cdr3_nt: TGTGCCAGCAGGGCGGGGGCAGTAAACACTGAAGCTTTCTTT

clone_size: NA
v_call: TRBV15
d_call: NA
j_call: TRBJ2-2
cdr3_aa: CATSTRDTARELFF
cdr3_nt: TGTGCCACCAGCACCCGGGACACGGCTAGGGAGCTGTTTTTT

clone_size: NA
v_call: TRBV27
d_call: TRBD2
j_call: TRBJ2-7
cdr3_aa: CASSFAGGGSYEQYF
cdr3_nt: TGTGCCAGCAGTTTCGCGGGAGGGGGCTCCTACGAGCAGTACTTC

clone_size: NA
v_call: TRBV20-1
d_call: NA
j_call: TRBJ2-7
cdr3_aa: CSASATGTLVYEQYF
cdr3_nt: TGCAGTGCTAGTGCGACCGGGACTCTAGTCTACGAGCAGTACTTC

clone_size: once
v_call: TRBV7-9
d_call: TRBD1
j_call: TRBJ2-5
cdr3_aa: CASSLRDRGPEETQYF
cdr3_nt: TGTGCCAGCAGCTTACGGGACAGGGGGCCGGAGGAGACCCAGTACTTC

clone_size: once
v_call: TRBV6-5
d_call: TRBD1
j_call: TRBJ1-1
cdr3_aa: CASRPTGARTEAFF
cdr3_nt: TGTGCCAGCCGGCCCACAGGGGCTCGCACTGAAGCTTTCTTT

clone_size: NA
v_call: TRBV5-1
d_call: TRBD2
j_call: TRBJ2-1
cdr3_aa: CASSLPPSGGAFEQFF
cdr3_nt: TGCGCCAGCAGCCTTCCTCCTAGCGGGGGGGCATTTGAGCAGTTCTTC

clone_size: NA
v_call: TRBV7-9
d_call: NA
j_call: TRBJ2-5
cdr3_aa: CATQLGGAETQYF
cdr3_nt: TGTGCCACCCAACTCGGCGGGGCAGAGACCCAGTACTTC

clone_size: NA
v_call: TRBV6-4
d_call: TRBD2
j_call: TRBJ2-3
cdr3_aa: CASSDVAGVSQYF
cdr3_nt: TGTGCCAGCAGTGACGTAGCGGGAGTGTCGCAGTATTTT

clone_size: NA
v_call: TRBV5-1
d_call: NA
j_call: TRBJ2-1
cdr3_aa: CASSLGGFNEQFF
cdr3_nt: TGCGCCAGCAGCTTGGGGGGCTTTAATGAGCAGTTCTTC

clone_size: once
v_call: TRBV6-5
d_call: NA
j_call: TRBJ1-1
cdr3_aa: CASRAVTGRNTEAFF
cdr3_nt: TGTGCCAGCAGGGCCGTGACGGGGAGGAACACTGAAGCTTTCTTT

clone_size: NA
v_call: TRBV29-1
d_call: NA
j_call: TRBJ2-7
cdr3_aa: CSVEDRAGSDEQYF
cdr3_nt: TGCAGCGTTGAAGATAGGGCAGGGTCAGACGAGCAGTACTTC

clone_size: NA
v_call: TRBV19
d_call: TRBD1
j_call: TRBJ2-2
cdr3_aa: CASSKDRGSVNTGELFF
cdr3_nt: TGTGCCAGTAGTAAGGACAGGGGGTCTGTGAACACCGGGGAGCTGTTTTTT